This entry describes one TCR beta chain. The antigen is unknown. The record originates from a study of vaccination and CD4 T cells after COVID-19. The overall study: Convalescent patients gave post-COVID blood a median about 100 days post-diagnosis, range 35 to 161.

This CDR3 comprises 17 residues. Germline V gives CDR1 SNHLY, CDR2 FYNNEI. Between the trimmed V and J ends, which lost 7 bases and 0 bases, there was a span of 16 bases. Sequenced with the Oncomine TCR Beta short-read assay was DNA taken from cultured CD4+ T cells. MiXCR was run by TCRdb on the PCR reads, yielding one entry per CDR3 protein. Seen here are tens of thousands of distinct CDR3 sequences, around half observed once, and the top ten hold approximately 4.6%. Treatment here: roughly ten-day PBMC culture with coronavirus spike peptide pools or control peptides (ViraFEST assay). Researchers reported culturing 2 million or so PBMCs per well with approximately 10 IU/ml IL-2 and about 9 ug/ml peptide pools.

The sequencing input was CD4+ T cells from blood, cultured in vitro. This chain connects TRBV2 to TRBJ2-6; D possibly corresponds to TRBD2 (7 bases). This TCR was sampled from a human donor who had recovered from COVID-19. The CDR3 DNA sequence: TGTGCCAGCAAGGGGGGGCTCGGGGACTCTGGGGCCAACGTCCTGACTTTC. Its translation is CASKGGLGDSGANVLTF. Filled out from reference TRBV2 and TRBJ2-6, the complete variable domain reads EPEVTQTPSHQVTQMGQEVILRCVPISNHLYFYWYRQILGQKVEFLVSFYNNEISEKSEIFDDQFSVERPDGSNFTLKIRSTKLEDSAMYFCASKGGLGDSGANVLTFGAGSRLTVL.